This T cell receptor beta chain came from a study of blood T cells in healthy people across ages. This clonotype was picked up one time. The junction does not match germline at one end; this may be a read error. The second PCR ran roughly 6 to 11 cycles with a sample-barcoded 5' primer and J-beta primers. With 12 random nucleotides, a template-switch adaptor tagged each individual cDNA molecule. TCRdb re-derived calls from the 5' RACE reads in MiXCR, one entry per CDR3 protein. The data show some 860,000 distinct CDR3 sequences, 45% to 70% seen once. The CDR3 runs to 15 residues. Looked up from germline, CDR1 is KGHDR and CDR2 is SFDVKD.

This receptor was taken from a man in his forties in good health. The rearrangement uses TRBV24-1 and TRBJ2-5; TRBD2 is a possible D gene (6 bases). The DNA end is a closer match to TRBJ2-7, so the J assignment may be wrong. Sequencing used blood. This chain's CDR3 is CASSEGAGLTYEQYF. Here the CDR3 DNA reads TGTGCCTCCAGTGAAGGAGCGGGCCTGACCTACGAGCAGTACTTC.